One and the same sample provided the 19 T cell receptor beta chains below, sequenced in a study of monozygotic twins with cystic fibrosis. The data were produced by immunoSEQ multiplex PCR, yet TCRdb's version contains in-frame clones alone and is incomplete. The sample lists around 30,000 clones, roughly 97% occurring once. The sample comprised blood. All receptors derive from a girl aged 2 to 10 with cystic fibrosis.

The V call is TRBV5-1, the J call TRBJ1-1, with a possible D match to TRBD1 (5 bases). This CDR3 has 13 amino acids. Germline-derived CDR1 and CDR2 are SGHRS and YFSETQ. With 3 bases removed from V and 6 bases from J, the gap between germline ends came to 12 bases. Here the CDR3 DNA reads TGCGCCAGCAGCTGGGGTGGGGGATCTGAAGCTTTCTTT. Translating it yields CASSWGGGSEAFF.

The CDR3 is CASSLRQTNTEAFF. The CDR3 nucleotides read TGTGCCAGCAGCTTAAGACAGACGAACACTGAAGCTTTCTTT. This chain uses TRBV7-9 with TRBJ1-1; tentatively, D is TRBD1 (5 bases). The CDR3 extends over 14 amino acids. Trimming removed 2 bases from V and 1 base from J, with 8 bases in between. Germline V CDR1 and CDR2: SEHNR, FQNEAQ (reference sequence). Using reference TRBV7-9 and TRBJ1-1 for the parts outside the CDR3, the full variable domain is DTGVSQNPRHKITKRGQNVTFRCDPISEHNRLYWYRQTLGQGPEFLTYFQNEAQLEKSRLLSDRFSAERPKGSFSTLEIQRTEQGDSAMYLCASSLRQTNTEAFFGQGTRLTVV.

In this sample, this clone turned up once. The V call is TRBV6-1, the J call TRBJ2-7; TRBD2 is a possible D gene (6 bases). This CDR3 has 13 amino acids. Per germline, CDR1 MNHNS and CDR2 SASEGT. Deletions cut 10 bases from V and 2 bases from J, with 15 bases between. The CDR3 is CATLGAGAYEQYF. In DNA form, the CDR3 reads TGTGCCACCCTAGGAGCGGGCGCCTACGAGCAGTACTTC.

The chain uses TRBV5-5 and TRBJ2-7, with D uncertain. The CDR3 contains 12 residues. Germline-derived CDR1 and CDR2 are SGHKS and YYEKEE (reference sequence). V was shortened by 1 base and J by 6 bases, with 8 bases between the two germline ends. The chain's CDR3 is CASSLSSGEQYF. The DNA for the CDR3 is TGTGCCAGCAGCTTGAGTTCGGGCGAGCAGTACTTC. Combining the CDR3 with reference TRBV5-5 and TRBJ2-7 gives the whole variable domain DAGVTQSPTHLIKTRGQQVTLRCSPISGHKSVSWYQQVLGQGPQFIFQYYEKEERGRGNFPDRFSARQFPNYSSELNVNALLLGDSALYLCASSLSSGEQYFGPGTRLTVT.

The rearrangement joins TRBV27 to TRBJ2-7; D possibly corresponds to TRBD1 (5 bases). Germline V gene data show CDR1 as MNHEY and CDR2 as SMNVEV (reference sequence). Trimming left V 3 bases short and J 3 bases short, with 15 bases between. The CDR3 sequence is 15 residues long. The CDR3 protein is CASSLVGVLDYEQYF. The CDR3 nucleotides read TGTGCCAGCAGTTTGGTAGGGGTGTTGGACTACGAGCAGTACTTC.

The chain has TRBV6-1 and TRBJ1-1, with no clear D. Germline V gene data show CDR1 as MNHNS and CDR2 as SASEGT. V lost 8 bases, J lost 1 base, and 11 bases lay in between. The CDR3 is made up of 13 amino acids. The CDR3 region is CASRGWWNTEAFF. DNA for the CDR3: TGTGCCAGCCGGGGTTGGTGGAACACTGAAGCTTTCTTT.

The chain uses TRBV19 and TRBJ1-1; D is perhaps TRBD1 (6 bases). Looked up from germline, CDR1 is LNHDA and CDR2 is SQIVND (reference sequence). V shed 1 base and J shed 11 bases, with 20 bases lying between them. CDR3 length: 15 residues. The DNA of the CDR3 is TGTGCCAGTAGTATAGGTCCCAACAGGGCCCGGGGCGCTTTCTTT. Its protein is CASSIGPNRARGAFF. The entire variable domain, with the rest obtained from reference TRBV19 and TRBJ1-1, is as follows: DGGITQSPKYLFRKEGQNVTLSCEQNLNHDAMYWYRQDPGQGLRLIYYSQIVNDFQKGDIAEGYSVSREKKESFPLTVTSAQKNPTAFYLCASSIGPNRARGAFFGQGTRLTVV.

CDR3 sequence (DNA): TGTGCCAGCAGCTTAGATCGTGGTAGCGGGCGCTACGAGCAGTACTTC. It translates to CASSLDRGSGRYEQYF. The chain combines TRBV11-2 with TRBJ2-7, with 7 nucleotides matching TRBD2. Germline trimming cut 0 bases from V and 3 bases from J; bases unmatched to any gene: 8. Looked up from germline, CDR1 is SGHAT and CDR2 is FQNNGV. The CDR3 runs to 16 residues. Using reference TRBV11-2 and TRBJ2-7 for the parts outside the CDR3, the full variable domain is EAGVAQSPRYKIIEKRQSVAFWCNPISGHATLYWYQQILGQGPKLLIQFQNNGVVDDSQLPKDRFSAERLKGVDSTLKIQPAKLEDSAVYLCASSLDRGSGRYEQYFGPGTRLTVT.

The rearrangement links TRBV29-1 to TRBJ1-1; maybe TRBD1 (6 bases). The CDR3 has 15 residues. V was shortened by 6 bases and J by 4 bases, with 21 bases between the two germline ends. Germline CDR1 SQVTM, CDR2 ANQGSEA. The CDR3 nucleotides are TGCAGCGTAAGCTTTACAGGGAGAGGAGGCACTGAAGCTTTCTTT. It is translated as CSVSFTGRGGTEAFF. Full variable domain (missing parts from reference TRBV29-1 and TRBJ1-1): SAVISQKPSRDICQRGTSLTIQCQVDSQVTMMFWYRQQPGQSLTLIATANQGSEATYESGFVIDKFPISRPNLTFSTLTVSNMSPEDSSIYLCSVSFTGRGGTEAFFGQGTRLTVV.

The chain combines TRBV19 with TRBJ2-7; maybe TRBD1 (5 bases). Germline V gene sequence: CDR1 LNHDA, CDR2 SQIVND (reference sequence). V shed 5 bases and J shed 3 bases, with 14 bases lying between them. This CDR3 region has 14 residues. This CDR3 is CASSEVDRVYEQYF. The CDR3 region has the DNA TGTGCCAGTAGTGAGGTCGACAGAGTCTACGAGCAGTACTTC.

The rearrangement joins TRBV28 to TRBJ1-5; D gene ambiguous. Per the germline V gene, CDR1 is MDHEN and CDR2 is SYDVKM. V dropped 1 base and J dropped 1 base, with 11 bases sitting between them. The CDR3 consists of 16 residues. CDR3 loop: CASSLFRWGSNQPQHF. The DNA of the CDR3 is TGTGCCAGCAGTTTATTCCGGTGGGGAAGCAATCAGCCCCAGCATTTT.

This clone was observed once. V and J are TRBV7-9 and TRBJ2-5, with D unclear. The CDR3 runs to 14 residues. V lost 1 base and J 5 bases, leaving 11 bases between the germline ends. Germline V gives CDR1 SEHNR, CDR2 FQNEAQ (reference sequence). The CDR3 DNA is TGTGCCAGCAGCTTAGGGGTGAGGTGGGAGACCCAGTACTTC. This encodes CASSLGVRWETQYF.

This chain joins TRBV5-1 and TRBJ1-2; D is ambiguous. The CDR3 has 17 residues. Per the germline V gene, CDR1 is SGHRS and CDR2 is YFSETQ. V gave up 3 bases and J gave up 0 bases, with 18 bases separating them. The CDR3 DNA is TGCGCCAGCAGCTACCTGGACGGCCCTGGGACTAACTATGGCTACACCTTC. Translating gives CASSYLDGPGTNYGYTF.

This sequence joins TRBV4-1 and TRBJ1-1; no firm D call. Germline V gene sequence: CDR1 MGHRA, CDR2 YSYEKL. V was pared by 4 bases and J by 0 bases, with 6 bases between. The CDR3 has 13 amino acids. CDR3 in DNA: TGCGCCAGCAGCCCACCCATGAACACTGAAGCTTTCTTT. This translates into CASSPPMNTEAFF.

The chain couples TRBV19 to TRBJ2-1; D may be TRBD1 (6 bases). This CDR3 has 15 residues. Per germline, CDR1 LNHDA and CDR2 SQIVND (reference sequence). Trimming left V 3 bases short and J 1 base short, with 10 bases between. In DNA form, the CDR3 reads TGTGCCAGTAGTATTAAGGGGGAGTCCTACAATGAGCAGTTCTTC. Translation: CASSIKGESYNEQFF.

The chain carries TRBV9 and TRBJ2-1; D remains ambiguous. Trimming left V 0 bases short and J 10 bases short, with 17 bases between. The CDR3 spans 15 residues. CDR1 SGDLS and CDR2 YYNGEE come from the germline V gene. Here the CDR3 reads CASSVGRRVSEEQFF. The CDR3 coding sequence is TGTGCCAGCAGCGTAGGTAGACGGGTATCCGAAGAGCAGTTCTTC.

The chain has TRBV25-1 and TRBJ2-1, with 7 bases lining up with TRBD2. Trimming cost V 8 bases and J 3 bases; bases outside gene matches: 10. This CDR3 is built from 15 residues. Germline V lookup: CDR1 MGHDK, CDR2 SYGVNS. The CDR3 nucleotides are TGTGCCAGCGGACTGATGATAGCGGGCTACAATGAGCAGTTCTTC. Amino acids: CASGLMIAGYNEQFF.

This chain links TRBV20-1 with TRBJ2-1; D not certain. V lost 4 bases to trimming and J lost 5 bases, with 3 bases between them. The CDR3 runs 10 residues. Looked up from germline, CDR1 is DFQATT and CDR2 is SNEGSKA (reference sequence). CDR3 loop: CSAIHNEQFF. The CDR3 coding sequence is TGCAGTGCTATACACAATGAGCAGTTCTTC.

The chain couples TRBV5-1 to TRBJ2-4; D possibly uses TRBD1 or TRBD2 (5 bases each). CDR1 and CDR2 from the germline V gene are SGHRS and YFSETQ. The CDR3 length is 15 residues. V lost 3 bases and J 4 bases, leaving 14 bases between the germline ends. CDR3: CASSSGRVLKNIQYF. The CDR3 DNA is TGCGCCAGCAGCTCGGGACGAGTGCTAAAAAACATTCAGTACTTC. Supplemented by reference TRBV5-1 and TRBJ2-4, the full variable domain reads KAGVTQTPRYLIKTRGQQVTLSCSPISGHRSVSWYQQTPGQGLQFLFEYFSETQRNKGNFPGRFSGRQFSNSRSEMNVSTLELGDSALYLCASSSGRVLKNIQYFGAGTRLSVL.